This T cell receptor (beta chain) was profiled in a study of blood T cell repertoires in COVID-19. Across the study: COVID-19 samples collected from the United States, Italy and Spain covered acute and convalescent phases. T cells, B-cell-depleted T cells, or PBMCs provided the cDNA or gDNA that served as material.

Original processing notes: By means of reference gene primer amplification, nucleated cell counts were estimated. Assay: immunoSEQ multiplex PCR; the TCRdb copy retains only in-frame clones and omits some. That table is the source of V, J and clone size, and D and trimming were worked out from the DNA. Among about 150,000 clones listed, approximately 86% were seen once. The CDR3 sequence is 15 residues long. The V gene lost 5 bases and the J gene lost 4 bases, with 15 bases spanning the gap. CDR1 MNHEY and CDR2 SVGAGI come from the germline V gene. V usage is TRBV6-5 and J usage is TRBJ1-3, with D tentatively TRBD1 (6 bases). The TCR comes from a woman aged 65 to 85 with acute or convalescent COVID-19. The specimen was peripheral blood. In DNA, the CDR3 is TGTGCCAGCAGTCGAGTACAGGGTCTGGGAAACACCATATATTTT. It encodes CASSRVQGLGNTIYF.